The 19 T cell receptor beta chains reported below all come from one sample, sequenced in a study of T cells after yellow fever vaccination. TCRdb called the 5' RACE reads again in MiXCR, with one record for every CDR3 protein. This sample has 450,000 to 550,000 distinct CDR3 sequences, with about a fifth found just once. The material was PBMCs, obtained around 3 weeks after the first yellow fever vaccination. The receptor set was obtained from a man between 18 and 35 years old who received the YFV17D yellow fever vaccine.

This clonotype was seen a single time. CDR3: CASSLDRRGYTF. In nucleotides, the CDR3 is TGTGCCAGCAGCTTAGACCGCCGGGGCTACACCTTC. This rearrangement joins TRBV7-2 to TRBJ1-2; D remains unclear. The V gene lost 1 base and the J gene lost 8 bases, with 8 bases spanning the gap. The CDR3 covers 12 residues. Germline loops: CDR1 SGHTA, CDR2 FQGNSA.

This clonotype occurred a few times. The rearrangement joins TRBV15 to TRBJ1-4; D may be TRBD1 (6 bases). The CDR3 is 14 amino acids. V lost 0 bases to trimming and J lost 7 bases, with 9 bases between them. The germline CDR1 and CDR2 sequences are LNHNV and YYDKDF (reference sequence). Here the CDR3 DNA reads TGTGCCACCAGCAGAGATAGGGGGAGTGAAAAACTGTTTTTT. It yields the protein CATSRDRGSEKLFF.

This clonotype was counted at least ten times. The chain joins TRBV7-9 to TRBJ2-1; 9 positions agree with TRBD1. From germline, CDR1 is SEHNR and CDR2 FQNEAQ (reference sequence). CDR3 length equals 15 residues. V shed 1 base and J 4 bases; nucleotides not matched to a gene: 2. CDR3 sequence reads: CASSLGDREYNEQFF. The DNA of the CDR3 is TGTGCCAGCAGCTTAGGGGACAGGGAATACAATGAGCAGTTCTTC.

Only a few counts were recorded for this clonotype. This chain connects TRBV7-9 to TRBJ2-1; the match to TRBD1 covers 11 bases. The CDR3 totals 14 residues. The germline gives CDR1 SEHNR, CDR2 FQNEAQ (reference sequence). V was clipped by 7 bases and J by 6 bases; unmatched bases: 5. The CDR3 region is CASTGQGAVNEQFF. In DNA, the CDR3 is TGTGCCAGCACCGGACAGGGGGCGGTCAATGAGCAGTTCTTC.

This clonotype showed up just a few times. The V call is TRBV5-1, the J call TRBJ2-3; D ambiguous. The CDR3 runs 14 residues. Germline V lookup: CDR1 SGHRS, CDR2 YFSETQ. Trimming removed 4 bases at V and 1 base at J, with 10 bases between. Here the CDR3 reads CASSPQAGTDTQYF. CDR3 nucleotide sequence: TGCGCCAGCAGCCCTCAGGCTGGCACAGATACGCAGTATTTT.

There are a few counts of this clonotype. The chain employs TRBV28 and TRBJ2-1; the D is unclear. The germline V gene encodes CDR1 MDHEN and CDR2 SYDVKM. This CDR3 is 12 amino acids long. Trimming pared 7 bases from V and 5 bases from J, leaving 9 bases between. CDR3 sequence (DNA): TGTGCCAGCATGTGGGGAAACAATGAGCAGTTCTTC. Translated, it gives CASMWGNNEQFF.

The chain recombines TRBV12-3 or TRBV12-4 with TRBJ1-1; 7 nucleotides align to TRBD1. The V gene end was trimmed by 1 base and the J gene end by 6 bases; junction bases not matched to a gene: 8. There are 15 residues in the CDR3. The CDR3 bases are TGTGCCAGCAGTTTAGGACAGGGATCCGCCCCTGAAGCTTTCTTT. Translation gives CASSLGQGSAPEAFF.

This clonotype was observed a few times. This rearrangement joins TRBV29-1 to TRBJ2-3, with a tentative D call TRBD2 (6 bases). The germline gives CDR1 SQVTM, CDR2 ANQGSEA. The CDR3 is made up of 13 amino acids. V gave up 3 bases and J gave up 3 bases, with 10 bases separating them. CDR3 in amino acids: CSVEGLGTDTQYF. Here the CDR3 DNA reads TGCAGCGTTGAGGGACTTGGAACAGATACGCAGTATTTT.

This clonotype was counted only a few times. V usage is TRBV11-2 and J usage is TRBJ1-5; TRBD1 is a possible D gene (5 bases). CDR1 SGHAT and CDR2 FQNNGV come from the germline V gene. Trimming removed 0 bases at V and 1 base at J, with 13 bases between. The CDR3 has 17 residues. The CDR3 region has the DNA TGTGCCAGCAGCTTAGATCCGCCGGGGCCAAGCAATCAGCCCCAGCATTTT. Amino acid sequence: CASSLDPPGPSNQPQHF.

This clonotype was found a few times. The chain recombines TRBV27 with TRBJ2-5; D might be TRBD1 (6 bases). The ends were cut back, 1 base at V and 2 bases at J, with 14 bases in the middle. CDR3 length: 16 residues. Germline V gene lookup returns CDR1 MNHEY and CDR2 SMNVEV (reference sequence). CDR3 bases: TGTGCCAGCAGTTTATTTCAGGGGACACCACAAGAGACCCAGTACTTC. It codes for CASSLFQGTPQETQYF.

J is TRBJ2-7 and V is TRBV6-5; D might be TRBD1 or TRBD2, each matching 6 bases. This CDR3 spans 15 amino acids. V was clipped by 4 bases and J by 3 bases, with 16 bases between them. Germline lookup yields CDR1 MNHEY and CDR2 SVGAGI. DNA for the CDR3: TGTGCCAGCAGTTTGGGGGGCCCGTCATTCTACGAGCAGTACGTC. It specifies CASSLGGPSFYEQYV.

This clonotype has a count of ten or more. The chain uses TRBV7-9 and TRBJ2-5, with 7 positions matching TRBD2. This CDR3 region has 13 residues. V lost 1 base to trimming and J lost 7 bases; unmatched junction nucleotides: 3. Germline V gene data show CDR1 as SEHNR and CDR2 as FQNEAQ (reference sequence). CDR3 amino acids: CASSLELAGTQYF. In nucleotides, the CDR3 is TGTGCCAGCAGCTTAGAATTAGCGGGGACCCAGTACTTC.

Only a few counts were recorded for this clonotype. The chain carries TRBV29-1 and TRBJ2-5; 7 nucleotides line up with TRBD1. Germline V gene sequence: CDR1 SQVTM, CDR2 ANQGSEA. The CDR3 has 11 residues. J was trimmed by 5 bases and V by 5 bases; bases with no gene match: 2. This CDR3 reads CSVLRGETQYF. CDR3 nucleotide sequence: TGCAGCGTTCTCAGGGGGGAGACCCAGTACTTC.

This clonotype was observed a few times. CDR3 region: CSANPGGSSYNSPLHF. CDR3 coding DNA: TGCAGTGCTAACCCAGGGGGGAGCTCCTATAATTCACCCCTCCACTTT. The chain couples TRBV20-1 to TRBJ1-6, with 7 bases aligning to TRBD1. The CDR3 runs to 16 residues. J gave up 0 bases and V 4 bases, and 6 bases lay outside the gene matches. The germline gives CDR1 DFQATT, CDR2 SNEGSKA (reference sequence).

This clonotype has just a few counts. This chain joins TRBV6-1 and TRBJ1-1; 8 bases are shared with TRBD1. Looked up from germline, CDR1 is MNHNS and CDR2 is SASEGT. This CDR3 spans 13 amino acids. Unmatched junction bases numbered 11, after V lost 6 bases and J lost 11 bases. CDR3: CASSLRQGSAAFF. The CDR3 nucleotides are TGTGCCAGCAGCCTTAGACAGGGGTCGGCTGCTTTCTTT.

This clonotype came up a few times. The rearrangement joins TRBV6-1 to TRBJ2-5; D is perhaps TRBD1 (5 bases). CDR3 length equals 14 residues. Trimming shortened V by 5 bases and J by 0 bases, and 10 bases separated the two germline ends. Germline CDR1 MNHNS, CDR2 SASEGT. The DNA of the CDR3 is TGTGCCAGCAGTCTAAGACAGTACCAAGAGACCCAGTACTTC. Translating gives CASSLRQYQETQYF.

This chain links TRBV15 with TRBJ1-5; the D gene is possibly TRBD1 (5 bases). This CDR3 spans 14 amino acids. CDR1 is LNHNV and CDR2 is YYDKDF in the germline V gene (reference sequence). V was shortened by 3 bases and J by 0 bases, with 6 bases between the two germline ends. The CDR3 reads CATSSDSSNQPQHF. In DNA, the CDR3 is TGTGCCACCAGCAGCGACAGTAGCAATCAGCCCCAGCATTTT.

The chain couples TRBV20-1 to TRBJ2-3; 15 nucleotides align to TRBD2. Germline CDR1 reads DFQATT; CDR2 reads SNEGSKA (reference sequence). Trimming removed 5 bases from V and 6 bases from J; junction bases left unmatched: 9. The CDR3 has 16 residues. DNA of the CDR3: TGCAGTGCTCCAGGGACTAGCGGGGGGCTGGGGGATACGCAGTATTTT. This translates into CSAPGTSGGLGDTQYF.

This sequence joins TRBV5-4 and TRBJ2-3, with 10 bases matching TRBD1. CDR1 and CDR2 (germline): SGHNT, YYREEE (reference sequence). V was pared by 5 bases and J by 3 bases, with 6 bases of the junction left unmatched. The length of the CDR3 is 15 residues. The CDR3 region has the DNA TGTGCCAGCAGGAACCCGGGACAGGGGACAGATACGCAGTATTTT. It codes for CASRNPGQGTDTQYF.